The 17 T cell receptor beta chains in this list originate from one sample, sequenced in a study of T cell repertoires in cytomegalovirus infection. Antigens for these TCRs are unknown. TCRdb used MiXCR to reprocess the reads, holding one entry per CDR3 protein. The table has 110,000 or so distinct CDR3 sequences, about 30% seen once. Specimen: CD8+ T cells from cultured PBMCs, collected from culture after CMV antigen stimulation. These receptors were obtained from a human donor in good health (CMV status not recorded). Some clones in this sample may be carry-over from other donors' samples.

This chain joins TRBV6-1 and TRBJ2-7, with D unresolved. Germline V gene lookup returns CDR1 MNHNS and CDR2 SASEGT. The CDR3 totals 13 residues. V was pared by 2 bases and J by 1 base, with 6 bases between. CDR3 residues: CASSEFDSYEQYF. CDR3 sequence (DNA): TGTGCCAGCAGTGAATTTGATTCCTACGAGCAGTACTTC.

This clonotype has more than one count but fewer than ten. The chain links TRBV7-9 to TRBJ2-3, with TRBD2 identical over 10 bases. The CDR3 is 16 amino acids. V lost 5 bases and J lost 4; bases outside the gene matches: 9. Per the germline V gene, CDR1 is SEHNR and CDR2 is FQNEAQ (reference sequence). CDR3 in amino acids: CASSPGLAGGADTQYF. Here the CDR3 DNA reads TGTGCCAGCAGCCCAGGATTAGCGGGGGGTGCAGATACGCAGTATTTT.

This clonotype was picked up a small number of times. The chain is built from TRBV12-3 or TRBV12-4 and TRBJ1-5, with D maybe TRBD1 (5 bases). This CDR3 spans 15 amino acids. The ends were cut back, 5 bases at V and 0 bases at J, with 11 bases in the middle. CDR3 in amino acids: CASSRDGDSNQPQHF. CDR3 DNA sequence: TGTGCCAGCAGTCGGGACGGAGATAGCAATCAGCCCCAGCATTTT.

This chain uses TRBV5-6 with TRBJ2-1; 9 positions agree with TRBD2. The V gene's germline CDR1 is SGHDT and CDR2 YYEEEE. V trimming: 4 bases; J trimming: 3 bases; junction bases outside the gene matches: 5. The CDR3 runs to 15 residues. CDR3: CASSEASGVYNEQFF. The CDR3 bases are TGTGCCAGCAGCGAGGCTAGCGGGGTCTACAATGAGCAGTTCTTC.

The chain links TRBV11-2 to TRBJ1-6; tentatively, D is TRBD1 (5 bases). Germline values: CDR1 SGHAT, CDR2 FQNNGV. The CDR3 length is 15 residues. Between the trimmed V and J ends, which lost 1 base and 6 bases, there was a span of 10 bases. The CDR3 sequence is CASSLAAQGNSPLHF. The CDR3 DNA reads TGTGCCAGCAGCTTAGCTGCCCAGGGTAATTCACCCCTCCACTTT.

This clonotype was observed a few times. The chain links TRBV7-9 to TRBJ2-3, with 7 nucleotides matching TRBD2. CDR1 SEHNR and CDR2 FQNEAQ come from the germline V gene (reference sequence). The V segment lost 2 bases and the J segment 6 bases; nucleotides outside the gene matches: 14. The length of the CDR3 is 17 residues. Here the CDR3 reads CASSLSMPAGVGDTQYF. CDR3 in DNA: TGTGCCAGCAGCTTATCAATGCCGGCGGGGGTGGGGGATACGCAGTATTTT.

This clonotype was detected a few times. The V call is TRBV15, the J call TRBJ1-1, with 8 bases that match TRBD1. Germline CDR1 and CDR2: LNHNV and YYDKDF (reference sequence). J was trimmed by 1 base and V by 3 bases; bases with no gene match: 7. CDR3 length: 16 residues. The CDR3 reads CATSSRQGRRNTEAFF. Written as DNA, the CDR3 is TGTGCCACCAGCAGCCGACAGGGGAGGAGGAACACTGAAGCTTTCTTT. The full variable domain, completed using reference TRBV15 and TRBJ1-1, is DAMVIQNPRYQVTQFGKPVTLSCSQTLNHNVMYWYQQKSSQAPKLLFHYYDKDFNNEADTPDNFQSRRPNTSFCFLDIRSPGLGDTAMYLCATSSRQGRRNTEAFFGQGTRLTVV.

This chain connects TRBV19 to TRBJ1-1; D is possibly TRBD1 (6 bases). CDR1 is LNHDA, CDR2 SQIVND, per germline (reference sequence). CDR3 length: 16 residues. The V end was cut by 2 bases, the J end by 4 bases, with 17 bases between. The CDR3 sequence is CASSIPGGGLGTEAFF. Here the CDR3 DNA reads TGTGCCAGTAGTATACCCGGGGGGGGGCTCGGCACTGAAGCTTTCTTT.

This clonotype was seen a few times. The V gene is TRBV27, the J gene TRBJ2-5, with 8 bases matching TRBD1. The CDR3 is 16 residues long. Germline CDR1 MNHEY, CDR2 SMNVEV (reference sequence). After removal of 1 base from V and 2 bases from J, the junction contained 6 bases not matched to a gene. DNA of the CDR3: TGTGCCAGCAGTTTATTCGGGGGACAGGTACAAGAGACCCAGTACTTC. This encodes CASSLFGGQVQETQYF.

The J gene is TRBJ2-1, the V gene TRBV7-9; a weak D match, TRBD2 (6 bases). The germline V and J ends were trimmed by 2 bases and 8 bases, with 13 bases remaining between them. Germline V gene lookup returns CDR1 SEHNR and CDR2 FQNEAQ (reference sequence). CDR3 size: 14 residues. The DNA of the CDR3 is TGTGCCAGCAGCTTAAGGGACCCGGGGGATGAGCAGTTCTTC. Protein: CASSLRDPGDEQFF. Filled out from reference TRBV7-9 and TRBJ2-1, the complete variable domain reads DTGVSQNPRHKITKRGQNVTFRCDPISEHNRLYWYRQTLGQGPEFLTYFQNEAQLEKSRLLSDRFSAERPKGSFSTLEIQRTEQGDSAMYLCASSLRDPGDEQFFGPGTRLTVL.

Many counts were recorded for this clonotype. The gene calls are TRBV7-2 and TRBJ2-3, with 9 bases fitting TRBD2. V shed 5 bases and J 2 bases; nucleotides not matched to a gene: 2. In germline, CDR1 is SGHTA, CDR2 FQGNSA. This CDR3 region has 14 residues. CDR3 sequence reads: CASSPGLATDTQYF. CDR3 coding DNA: TGTGCCAGCAGCCCGGGACTAGCCACAGATACGCAGTATTTT.

The chain has TRBV7-6 and TRBJ2-7; 12 nucleotides match TRBD2. CDR3 size: 15 residues. CDR1 is SGHVS, CDR2 FNYEAQ, per germline. The J segment lost 3 bases and the V segment lost 1 base, leaving 1 base of the junction unmatched. For the CDR3, the DNA is TGTGCCAGCAGCTTAGGGACTAGCGGGATCTACGAGCAGTACTTC. This sequence encodes CASSLGTSGIYEQYF.

This clonotype was observed a handful of times. The rearrangement joins TRBV6-5 to TRBJ1-1; D not resolved. From germline, CDR1 is MNHEY and CDR2 SVGAGI. Trimming cost V 0 bases and J 4 bases, with 9 bases left between them. The CDR3 is made up of 14 amino acids. Written as DNA, the CDR3 is TGTGCCAGCAGTTACTCGTCTGTGGGCACTGAAGCTTTCTTT. Translation: CASSYSSVGTEAFF.

This clonotype was seen a few times. J is TRBJ2-1 and V is TRBV7-2, with 10 bases identical to TRBD2. The length of the CDR3 is 15 residues. Looked up from germline, CDR1 is SGHTA and CDR2 is FQGNSA. Germline trimming cut 2 bases from V and 5 bases from J; bases unmatched to any gene: 3. This CDR3 is CASSLSGGAHNEQFF. In DNA, the CDR3 is TGTGCCAGCAGCTTAAGCGGGGGGGCCCACAATGAGCAGTTCTTC.

Many counts were recorded for this clonotype. This rearrangement joins TRBV7-9 to TRBJ1-1, with D unclear. Germline CDR1 SEHNR, CDR2 FQNEAQ (reference sequence). CDR3 length equals 14 residues. V lost 1 base, J lost 1 base, and 7 bases lay in between. The CDR3: CASSLVGGNTEAFF. DNA for the CDR3: TGTGCCAGCAGCTTAGTAGGTGGGAACACTGAAGCTTTCTTT.

The chain links TRBV2 to TRBJ1-5; D is unresolved. The ends were cut back, 8 bases at V and 0 bases at J, with 8 bases in the middle. CDR1 is SNHLY, CDR2 FYNNEI, per germline. The CDR3 runs 13 residues. This chain's CDR3 is CASSPYSNQPQHF. The CDR3 coding sequence is TGTGCCAGCTCTCCTTATAGCAATCAGCCCCAGCATTTT.

This clonotype has only a few counts. The gene calls are TRBV12-3 or TRBV12-4 and TRBJ2-2, with no clear D. Trimming shortened V by 5 bases and J by 6 bases, and 10 bases separated the two germline ends. The CDR3 totals 13 residues. CDR3 bases: TGTGCCAGCAGTCTAACGTCGGCCGGGGAGCTGTTTTTT. Translating it yields CASSLTSAGELFF.